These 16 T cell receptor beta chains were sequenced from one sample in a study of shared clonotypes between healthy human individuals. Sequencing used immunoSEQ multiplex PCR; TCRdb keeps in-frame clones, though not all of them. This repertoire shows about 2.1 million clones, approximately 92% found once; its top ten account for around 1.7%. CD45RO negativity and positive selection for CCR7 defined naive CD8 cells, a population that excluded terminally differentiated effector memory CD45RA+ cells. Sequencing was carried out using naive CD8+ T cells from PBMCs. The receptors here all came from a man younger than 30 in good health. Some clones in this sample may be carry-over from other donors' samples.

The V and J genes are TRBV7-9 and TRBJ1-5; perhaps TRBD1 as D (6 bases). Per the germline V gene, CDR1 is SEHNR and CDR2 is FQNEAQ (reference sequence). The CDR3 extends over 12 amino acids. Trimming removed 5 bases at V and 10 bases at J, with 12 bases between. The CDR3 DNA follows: TGTGCCAGCAGCCCATCAGGGGAACCCCAGCATTTT. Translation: CASSPSGEPQHF. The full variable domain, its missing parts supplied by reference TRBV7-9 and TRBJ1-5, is DTGVSQNPRHKITKRGQNVTFRCDPISEHNRLYWYRQTLGQGPEFLTYFQNEAQLEKSRLLSDRFSAERPKGSFSTLEIQRTEQGDSAMYLCASSPSGEPQHFGDGTRLSIL.

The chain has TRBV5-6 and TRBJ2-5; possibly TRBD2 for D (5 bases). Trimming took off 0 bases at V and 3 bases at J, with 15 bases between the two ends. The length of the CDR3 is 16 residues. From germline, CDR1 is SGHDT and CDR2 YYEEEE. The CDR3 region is CASSLDPSPGEETQYF. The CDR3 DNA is TGTGCCAGCAGCTTGGATCCTAGCCCTGGGGAAGAGACCCAGTACTTC. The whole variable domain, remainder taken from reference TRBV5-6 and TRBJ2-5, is DAGVTQSPTHLIKTRGQQVTLRCSPKSGHDTVSWYQQALGQGPQFIFQYYEEEERQRGNFPDRFSGHQFPNYSSELNVNALLLGDSALYLCASSLDPSPGEETQYFGPGTRLLVL.

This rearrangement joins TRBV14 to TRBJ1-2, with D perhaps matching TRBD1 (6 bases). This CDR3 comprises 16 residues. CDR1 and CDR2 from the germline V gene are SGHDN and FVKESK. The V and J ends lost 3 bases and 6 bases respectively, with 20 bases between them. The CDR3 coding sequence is TGTGCCAGCAGCCACTACCACAGGGAAGAGAAGGATGGCTACACCTTC. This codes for CASSHYHREEKDGYTF.

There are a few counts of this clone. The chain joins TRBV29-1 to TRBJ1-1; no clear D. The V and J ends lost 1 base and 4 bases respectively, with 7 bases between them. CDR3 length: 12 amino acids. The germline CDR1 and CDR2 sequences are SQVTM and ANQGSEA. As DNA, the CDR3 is TGCAGCGTTGAAGGGTGGGCCACTGAAGCTTTCTTT. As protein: CSVEGWATEAFF.

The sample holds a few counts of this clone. As DNA, the CDR3 is TGTGCCAGCAGCTTGCGGGAGGGCCTCACCGGGGAGCTGTTTTTT. Translation gives CASSLREGLTGELFF. The chain links TRBV7-9 to TRBJ2-2; 9 positions match TRBD2. Germline V gives CDR1 SEHNR, CDR2 FQNEAQ (reference sequence). J lost 4 bases, V lost 3 bases, and 3 bases had no gene match. The CDR3 totals 15 residues.

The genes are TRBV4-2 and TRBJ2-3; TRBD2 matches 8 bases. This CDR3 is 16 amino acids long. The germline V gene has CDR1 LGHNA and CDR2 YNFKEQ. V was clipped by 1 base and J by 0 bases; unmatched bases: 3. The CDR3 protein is CASSQGPSGSTDTQYF. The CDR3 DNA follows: TGTGCCAGCAGCCAAGGTCCTAGCGGGAGCACAGATACGCAGTATTTT.

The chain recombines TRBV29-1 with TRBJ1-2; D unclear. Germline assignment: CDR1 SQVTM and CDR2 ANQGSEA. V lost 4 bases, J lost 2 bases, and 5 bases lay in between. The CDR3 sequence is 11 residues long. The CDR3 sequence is CSVVTNYGYTF. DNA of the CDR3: TGCAGCGTTGTGACCAACTATGGCTACACCTTC.

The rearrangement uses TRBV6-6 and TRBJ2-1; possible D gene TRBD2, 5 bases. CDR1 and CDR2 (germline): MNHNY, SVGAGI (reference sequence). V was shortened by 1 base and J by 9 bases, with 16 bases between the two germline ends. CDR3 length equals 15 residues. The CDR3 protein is CASSYLGGSLAEQFF. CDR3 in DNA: TGTGCCAGCAGTTACTTAGGAGGATCGCTTGCTGAGCAGTTCTTC.

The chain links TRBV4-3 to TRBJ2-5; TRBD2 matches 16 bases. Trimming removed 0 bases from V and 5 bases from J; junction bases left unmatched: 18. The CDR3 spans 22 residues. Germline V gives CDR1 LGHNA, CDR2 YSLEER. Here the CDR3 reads CASSQDIPGLAGGPSMSETQYF. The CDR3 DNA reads TGCGCCAGCAGCCAAGATATCCCGGGACTAGCGGGAGGGCCAAGCATGTCGGAGACCCAGTACTTC.

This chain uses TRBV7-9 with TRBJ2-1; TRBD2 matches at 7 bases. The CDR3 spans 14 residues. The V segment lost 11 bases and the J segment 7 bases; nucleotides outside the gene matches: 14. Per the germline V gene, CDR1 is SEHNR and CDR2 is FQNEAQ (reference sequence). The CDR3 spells CAVRQLILANEQFF. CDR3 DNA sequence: TGTGCCGTCCGTCAACTAATACTAGCGAATGAGCAGTTCTTC.

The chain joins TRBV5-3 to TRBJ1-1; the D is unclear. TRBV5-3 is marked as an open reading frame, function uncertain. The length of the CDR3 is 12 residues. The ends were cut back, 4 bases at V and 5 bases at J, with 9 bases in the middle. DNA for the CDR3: TGTGCCAGAAGCCGACTGCGAACTGAAGCTTTCTTT. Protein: CARSRLRTEAFF.

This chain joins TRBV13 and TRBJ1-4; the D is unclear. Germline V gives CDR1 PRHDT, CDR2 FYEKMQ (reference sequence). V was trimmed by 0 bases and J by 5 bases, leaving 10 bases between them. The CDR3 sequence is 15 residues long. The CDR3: CASSLGGIQNEKLFF. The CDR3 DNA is TGTGCCAGCAGCTTAGGCGGCATTCAAAATGAAAAACTGTTTTTT.

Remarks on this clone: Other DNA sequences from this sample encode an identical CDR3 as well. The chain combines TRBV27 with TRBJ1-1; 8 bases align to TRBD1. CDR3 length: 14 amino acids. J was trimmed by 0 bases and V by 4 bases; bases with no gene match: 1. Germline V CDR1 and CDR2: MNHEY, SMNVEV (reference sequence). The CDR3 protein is CASSWTGLNTEAFF. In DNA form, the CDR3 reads TGTGCCAGCAGTTGGACAGGGTTGAACACTGAAGCTTTCTTT.

The CDR3 bases are TGCAGCGTTGCAGCGGGTATCACCTACGAGCAGTACTTC. This sequence encodes CSVAAGITYEQYF. This chain connects TRBV29-1 to TRBJ2-7, with a tentative D call TRBD2 (6 bases). The germline V gene encodes CDR1 SQVTM and CDR2 ANQGSEA. The CDR3 runs 13 residues. The V and J ends lost 4 bases and 2 bases respectively, with 12 bases between them.

The CDR3 sequence is CASSLIATNEKLFF. For the CDR3, the DNA is TGTGCCAGCAGCCTAATTGCAACTAATGAAAAACTGTTTTTT. The rearrangement links TRBV7-9 to TRBJ1-4, with D unclear. The CDR3 consists of 14 residues. The V end lost 5 bases, the J end lost 0 bases, and 7 bases lay between the germline ends. Per germline, CDR1 SEHNR and CDR2 FQNEAQ (reference sequence). The full variable domain, rest sourced from reference TRBV7-9 and TRBJ1-4, is DTGVSQNPRHKITKRGQNVTFRCDPISEHNRLYWYRQTLGQGPEFLTYFQNEAQLEKSRLLSDRFSAERPKGSFSTLEIQRTEQGDSAMYLCASSLIATNEKLFFGSGTQLSVL.

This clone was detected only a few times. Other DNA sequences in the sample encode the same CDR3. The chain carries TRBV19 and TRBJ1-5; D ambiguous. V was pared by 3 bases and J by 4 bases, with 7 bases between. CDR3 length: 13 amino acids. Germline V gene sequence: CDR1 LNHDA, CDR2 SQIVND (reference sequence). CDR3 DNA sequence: TGTGCCAGTAGTATTTCTGTAAATCAGCCCCAGCATTTT. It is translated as CASSISVNQPQHF.